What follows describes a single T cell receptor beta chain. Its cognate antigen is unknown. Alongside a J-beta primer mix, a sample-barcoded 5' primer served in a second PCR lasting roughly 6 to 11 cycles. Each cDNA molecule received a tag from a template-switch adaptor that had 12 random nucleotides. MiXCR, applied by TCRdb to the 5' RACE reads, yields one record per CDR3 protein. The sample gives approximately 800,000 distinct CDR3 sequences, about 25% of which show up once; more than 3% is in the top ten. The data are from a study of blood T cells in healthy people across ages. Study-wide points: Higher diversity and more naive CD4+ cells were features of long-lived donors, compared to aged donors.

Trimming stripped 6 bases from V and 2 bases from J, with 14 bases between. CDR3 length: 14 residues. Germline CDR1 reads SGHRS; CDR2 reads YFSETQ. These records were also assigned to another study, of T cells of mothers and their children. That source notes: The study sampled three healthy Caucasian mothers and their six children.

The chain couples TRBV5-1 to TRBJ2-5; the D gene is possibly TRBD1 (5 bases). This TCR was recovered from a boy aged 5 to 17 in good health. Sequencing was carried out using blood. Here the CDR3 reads CASKSGRRQETQYF. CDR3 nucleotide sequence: TGCGCCAGCAAATCAGGGCGAAGGCAAGAGACCCAGTACTTC.